Shown below are 26 T cell receptor beta chains from a single sample sequenced in a study of shared clonotypes between healthy human individuals (dated by TCRdb to 2018 to 2020). Libraries came from the immunoSEQ multiplex PCR assay. TCRdb obtained this table from immuneACCESS and retained in-frame rearrangements with V and J assigned. These tables miss some clones; where compared with another copy, unresolved V genes account for less than half of the shortfall, and the remainder is unexplained. The sample table records 2 million to 2.5 million clones; 85% to 95% of these occur just once. More than 0.95% of the sample lies in the top ten. CD8 naive samples were obtained by positive selection for CCR7 among CD45RO-negative cells, yielding a CD45RA+CCR7+ population from which TemRA cells were excluded. Specimen: naive CD8+ T cells sorted from blood. The cell subset or site label for this specimen denotes: CD45RA+CCR7+. The receptors here all came from a man between 18 and 35 years old in good health.

V and J are TRBV4-3 and TRBJ1-2; maybe TRBD1 (5 bases). Trimming took off 0 bases at V and 5 bases at J, with 13 bases between the two ends. This CDR3 spans 15 amino acids. CDR1 and CDR2 from the germline V gene are LGHNA and YSLEER. CDR3 sequence reads: CASSQDPAGQYGYTF. The CDR3, as DNA: TGCGCCAGCAGCCAAGACCCCGCAGGGCAGTATGGCTACACCTTC.

The gene calls are TRBV19 and TRBJ1-2; 7 positions agree with TRBD1. Trimming removed 5 bases from V and 6 bases from J; junction bases left unmatched: 6. The CDR3 consists of 13 residues. CDR1 is LNHDA, CDR2 SQIVND, per germline (reference sequence). The CDR3 nucleotides read TGTGCCAGTAGTGTCGGGACAGCAAATGGCTACACCTTC. It encodes CASSVGTANGYTF.

V usage is TRBV7-8 and J usage is TRBJ2-1, with 9 bases lining up with TRBD1. Germline trimming cut 5 bases from V and 8 bases from J; bases unmatched to any gene: 4. This CDR3 is 13 amino acids long. Germline lookup yields CDR1 SGHVS and CDR2 FQNEAQ. As DNA, the CDR3 is TGTGCCAGCAGCGGGACAGGGTTTGATGAGCAGTTCTTC. Its translation is CASSGTGFDEQFF.

The gene calls are TRBV5-6 and TRBJ1-1, with D hard to call. The V gene lost 6 bases and the J gene lost 0 bases, with 18 bases spanning the gap. Germline V CDR1 and CDR2: SGHDT, YYEEEE. The CDR3 sequence is 16 residues long. The CDR3 DNA follows: TGTGCCAGCAACGAGGGTTTGAGAGACATGAACACTGAAGCTTTCTTT. The encoded protein is CASNEGLRDMNTEAFF.

The chain is built from TRBV2 and TRBJ2-7; 7 positions agree with TRBD1. After removal of 8 bases from V and 2 bases from J, the junction contained 6 bases not matched to a gene. The CDR3 has 13 amino acids. The germline V gene encodes CDR1 SNHLY and CDR2 FYNNEI. This CDR3 is CASFTGQTYEQYF. The CDR3, as DNA: TGTGCCAGCTTTACGGGACAGACCTACGAGCAGTACTTC.

In the case of this clone: Other DNA sequences from this sample encode an identical CDR3 as well. The chain employs TRBV5-1 and TRBJ2-7; TRBD1 or TRBD2 may be the D gene (5 bases each). From germline, CDR1 is SGHRS and CDR2 YFSETQ. V was clipped by 5 bases and J by 2 bases, with 14 bases between them. CDR3 length: 14 amino acids. DNA for the CDR3: TGCGCCAGCAGTTTAGCAGGGACCCCCTACGAGCAGTACTTC. Translated: CASSLAGTPYEQYF. The whole variable domain, remainder taken from reference TRBV5-1 and TRBJ2-7, is KAGVTQTPRYLIKTRGQQVTLSCSPISGHRSVSWYQQTPGQGLQFLFEYFSETQRNKGNFPGRFSGRQFSNSRSEMNVSTLELGDSALYLCASSLAGTPYEQYFGPGTRLTVT.

The chain recombines TRBV2 with TRBJ2-7; D gene ambiguous. This CDR3 is built from 17 residues. The germline V gene encodes CDR1 SNHLY and CDR2 FYNNEI. Between the trimmed V and J ends, which lost 1 base and 0 bases, there was a span of 16 bases. The CDR3 DNA reads as TGTGCCAGCAGTGAAGAATCTCTCAGGTGGGACTCCTACGAGCAGTACTTC. It specifies CASSEESLRWDSYEQYF.

This clone was observed once. The rearrangement uses TRBV5-6 and TRBJ1-1; D not resolved. Per germline, CDR1 SGHDT and CDR2 YYEEEE. Between the trimmed V and J ends, which lost 4 bases and 8 bases, there was a span of 21 bases. This CDR3 has 15 residues. The CDR3 sequence: CASSLFTMTVLEAFF. The CDR3 nucleotides are TGTGCCAGCAGCCTGTTTACGATGACCGTGTTAGAAGCTTTCTTT.

The chain couples TRBV2 to TRBJ1-2; TRBD1 matches at 8 bases. The CDR3 runs 16 residues. Trimming removed 8 bases from V and 9 bases from J; junction bases left unmatched: 20. Germline CDR1 is SNHLY and CDR2 is FYNNEI. The CDR3 DNA is TGTGCCAGCTTCATTAATCCCGGGACAGGAGTAATTCGCTACACCTTC. Its translation: CASFINPGTGVIRYTF.

This chain joins TRBV10-3 and TRBJ1-1, with 8 positions matching TRBD1. Losses at the gene ends were 6 bases for V and 3 bases for J; bases not matched to a gene: 3. Germline V gene sequence: CDR1 ENHRY, CDR2 SYGVKD. The CDR3 has 13 residues. Here the CDR3 reads CAIRDRADTEAFF. The CDR3 nucleotides are TGTGCCATCAGGGACAGGGCGGACACTGAAGCTTTCTTT.

This clone has more than one count but fewer than ten. The genes are TRBV5-6 and TRBJ2-2; D assignment may be TRBD1 or TRBD2 (5 bases each). V lost 3 bases to trimming and J lost 0 bases, with 9 bases between them. This CDR3 spans 15 amino acids. Germline V lookup: CDR1 SGHDT, CDR2 YYEEEE. The CDR3 sequence is CASSWDGPNTGELFF. In nucleotides, the CDR3 is TGTGCCAGCAGCTGGGACGGTCCGAACACCGGGGAGCTGTTTTTT.

This clone was detected only once. The chain joins TRBV4-1 to TRBJ2-1, with 7 bases matching TRBD2. The CDR3 covers 19 residues. Germline assignment: CDR1 MGHRA and CDR2 YSYEKL. Unmatched junction bases numbered 16, after V lost 0 bases and J lost 5 bases. DNA of the CDR3: TGCGCCAGCAGCCAAGATGGCGGATCCTACGCGGGAGCCAACAATGAGCAGTTCTTC. Translated, it gives CASSQDGGSYAGANNEQFF.

This chain links TRBV30 with TRBJ2-5, with 7 positions matching TRBD1. The germline V gene encodes CDR1 GTSNPN and CDR2 SVGIG (reference sequence). The V and J ends lost 2 bases and 2 bases, in that order; junction bases with no gene match: 5. This CDR3 is 14 amino acids long. As DNA, the CDR3 is TGTGCCTGGAGTATAGCAGGGGGTCAAGAGACCCAGTACTTC. It yields the protein CAWSIAGGQETQYF.

The J gene is TRBJ1-1, the V gene TRBV7-8, with no clear D. Germline lookup yields CDR1 SGHVS and CDR2 FQNEAQ. The CDR3 is made up of 18 amino acids. V was shortened by 2 bases and J by 1 base, with 20 bases between the two germline ends. The CDR3 is CASSLRAPVAGGNTEAFF. The DNA for the CDR3 is TGTGCCAGCAGCTTAAGGGCTCCGGTCGCCGGAGGGAACACTGAAGCTTTCTTT.

This chain joins TRBV11-2 and TRBJ1-6; TRBD1 agrees at 7 bases. Germline values: CDR1 SGHAT, CDR2 FQNNGV. This CDR3 region has 15 residues. The V gene end was trimmed by 5 bases and the J gene end by 13 bases; junction bases not matched to a gene: 14. CDR3 sequence reads: CASSPSPGTDFPLHF. As DNA, the CDR3 is TGTGCCAGCAGCCCATCTCCGGGGACAGATTTTCCCCTCCACTTT. Looking up the rest from reference TRBV11-2 and TRBJ1-6 gives the full variable domain: EAGVAQSPRYKIIEKRQSVAFWCNPISGHATLYWYQQILGQGPKLLIQFQNNGVVDDSQLPKDRFSAERLKGVDSTLKIQPAKLEDSAVYLCASSPSPGTDFPLHFGNGTRLTVT.

The rearrangement joins TRBV11-2 to TRBJ2-1, with D possibly being TRBD1 or TRBD2 (7 bases each). This CDR3 has 17 amino acids. Germline V gene data show CDR1 as SGHAT and CDR2 as FQNNGV. Trimming pared 4 bases from V and 5 bases from J, leaving 21 bases between. For the CDR3, the DNA is TGTGCCAGCAGCTCAGGGGGGGGCGGGCCGAAGGACAATGAGCAGTTCTTC. This codes for CASSSGGGGPKDNEQFF.

V and J are TRBV21-1 and TRBJ2-2; the table's D call TRBD1 went unverified against the DNA. TRBV21-1 is a pseudogene. The CDR3 runs to 17 residues. This chain's CDR3 is CASSKSGQAPNTGELFF. CDR3 bases: TGTGCCAGCAGCAAATCTGGACAGGCACCGAACACCGGGGAGCTGTTTTTT.

The gene calls are TRBV7-9 and TRBJ2-3; TRBD2 matches at 7 bases. In germline, CDR1 is SEHNR, CDR2 FQNEAQ (reference sequence). This CDR3 contains 15 residues. The trim removed 5 bases at V and 0 bases at J, leaving 5 bases unmatched. CDR3 in amino acids: CASSPPLASTDTQYF. The CDR3, as DNA: TGTGCCAGCAGCCCCCCACTAGCGAGCACAGATACGCAGTATTTT.

The chain couples TRBV7-3 to TRBJ2-1, with TRBD2 matching 11 bases. Looked up from germline, CDR1 is SGHTA and CDR2 is FQGTGA. The CDR3 contains 14 residues. J was trimmed by 7 bases and V by 5 bases; bases with no gene match: 4. In nucleotides, the CDR3 is TGTGCCAGCAGCGTTAGCGGGGGGGCTAATGAGCAGTTCTTC. Encoded protein: CASSVSGGANEQFF. The full variable domain, in which reference TRBV7-3 and TRBJ2-1 provide the parts outside the CDR3, is GAGVSQTPSNKVTEKGKYVELRCDPISGHTALYWYRQSLGQGPEFLIYFQGTGAADDSGLPNDRFFAVRPEGSVSTLKIQRTERGDSAVYLCASSVSGGANEQFFGPGTRLTVL.

This clone was observed a handful of times. The rearrangement uses TRBV27 and TRBJ1-2; TRBD1 might be the D (5 bases). With 5 bases removed from V and 3 bases from J, the gap between germline ends came to 22 bases. The CDR3 runs 17 residues. Germline V gene lookup returns CDR1 MNHEY and CDR2 SMNVEV (reference sequence). The CDR3 DNA reads as TGTGCCAGCAGTCCGACCTGGGACGCCCAGGGAGACTATGGCTACACCTTC. As protein: CASSPTWDAQGDYGYTF.

The V and J genes are TRBV13 and TRBJ2-2, with a weak D call TRBD1 (5 bases). This CDR3 has 15 amino acids. With 5 bases removed from V and 6 bases from J, the gap between germline ends came to 16 bases. Germline CDR1 is PRHDT and CDR2 is FYEKMQ (reference sequence). This CDR3 is CASSMGRGLAGELFF. The DNA of the CDR3 is TGTGCCAGCAGCATGGGTAGGGGTCTGGCCGGGGAGCTGTTTTTT.

The CDR3 is CASRWGDEGYTF. The CDR3 region has the DNA TGTGCCAGCCGATGGGGGGACGAAGGCTACACCTTC. The rearrangement joins TRBV25-1 to TRBJ1-2; D is possibly TRBD1 (5 bases). Germline V gene data show CDR1 as MGHDK and CDR2 as SYGVNS. The CDR3 totals 12 residues. Between the trimmed V and J ends, which lost 8 bases and 8 bases, there was a span of 15 bases.

Of note for this clone: The sample carries other DNA sequences with the same CDR3. The V and J genes are TRBV9 and TRBJ1-1; a possible D gene is TRBD1 (5 bases). The germline CDR1 and CDR2 sequences are SGDLS and YYNGEE. The CDR3 has 14 residues. V was cut by 0 bases and J by 3 bases, with 9 bases left in between. CDR3 residues: CASSVDGRDTEAFF. Here the CDR3 DNA reads TGTGCCAGCAGCGTAGACGGCAGGGACACTGAAGCTTTCTTT.

This clone was detected only once. The V call is TRBV4-1, the J call TRBJ1-5; 7 positions match TRBD1. This CDR3 has 15 amino acids. J lost 4 bases, V lost 1 base, and 4 bases had no gene match. Germline V lookup: CDR1 MGHRA, CDR2 YSYEKL. Here the CDR3 reads CASSQVQGDNQPQHF. The CDR3, as DNA: TGCGCCAGCAGCCAAGTTCAGGGGGATAATCAGCCCCAGCATTTT.

The rearrangement joins TRBV5-4 to TRBJ2-5; unclear D gene. CDR3 size: 14 residues. The germline gives CDR1 SGHNT, CDR2 YYREEE (reference sequence). V was trimmed by 0 bases and J by 2 bases, leaving 8 bases between them. The CDR3 loop reads CASSLDGEQETQYF. The CDR3 DNA follows: TGTGCCAGCAGCTTGGACGGAGAACAAGAGACCCAGTACTTC.

In its sample, this clone was seen once. The chain carries TRBV6-1 and TRBJ1-1; a possible D gene is TRBD1 (6 bases). The CDR3 sequence is 17 residues long. Trimming pared 3 bases from V and 2 bases from J, leaving 19 bases between. Germline V gives CDR1 MNHNS, CDR2 SASEGT. The CDR3 DNA sequence: TGTGCCAGCAGTGACGACGCGAACAGGGTGGATAACACTGAAGCTTTCTTT. It yields the protein CASSDDANRVDNTEAFF.